Included here is one T cell receptor beta chain sequence, with context. This sample is drawn from a study of T cells in Graves' hyperthyroidism and ophthalmopathy. This CDR3 has 12 amino acids. Trimming removed 5 bases from V and 4 bases from J, with 9 bases in between. RNA transcripts gave rise to amplified TCR beta CDR3 regions. An initial round of RT-PCR targeting the TCR CDR3 relied on the HTBI primer set. MiXCR was run by TCRdb on the multiplex PCR reads, yielding one entry per CDR3 protein. The sample includes about 350,000 distinct CDR3 sequences, around 15% of them seen just once. V is TRBV12-3 or TRBV12-4 and J is TRBJ2-7; no clear D. This TCR was sampled from a woman in her sixties or seventies with Graves' ophthalmopathy. The sequenced sample consisted of blood. CDR3 in DNA: TGTGCCAGCAGTACTTCACAGTACGAGCAGTACTTC. Its protein is CASSTSQYEQYF.